These T cell receptor beta chains were read from a single sample in a study of STAT5B mutations in CD4+ large granular lymphocyte leukemia. Generated by immunoSEQ multiplex PCR, the TCRdb table keeps only in-frame clones and is missing some. The sample lists 30,000 or so clones, around 85% occurring once. The sequenced sample consisted of CD4+ T cells from blood buffy coats. All receptors derive from a human donor in good health. CDR3s include the opening cysteine and the closing phenylalanine or tryptophan. A D gene is named only where the DNA matches it firmly. Size is omitted from some rows. Given values are once, few, many or a class for expanded clones.

size: -; D: TRBD2; J: TRBJ2-1; V: TRBV28; DNA: TGTGCCAGCAGCAGACTAGCGGGGGGGAGTAATGAGCAGTTCTTC; CDR3: CASSRLAGGSNEQFF
size: -; D: -; J: TRBJ2-2; V: TRBV5-1; DNA: TGCGCCAGCAGCCAGGACGGGAACACCGGGGAGCTGTTTTTT; CDR3: CASSQDGNTGELFF
size: -; D: TRBD2; J: TRBJ2-5; V: TRBV11-2; DNA: TGTGCCAGCAGCTTATCGACTAGCGGGAGGGCCGGGGAGACCCAGTACTTC; CDR3: CASSLSTSGRAGETQYF
size: few; D: -; J: TRBJ2-1; V: TRBV12-2; DNA: TGTGCAAGTCGCTTAGGGAAGTGTAATGAGCAGTTCTTC; CDR3: CASRLGKCNEQFF
size: few; D: -; J: TRBJ2-1; V: TRBV7-2; DNA: TGTGCCAGCAGCTTAGTGGAGCAGTTCTTC; CDR3: CASSLVEQFF
size: -; D: TRBD1; J: TRBJ2-7; V: TRBV19; DNA: TGTGCCAGTAGTATGAACCAGGGGGCGTACGAGCAGTACTTC; CDR3: CASSMNQGAYEQYF
size: -; D: TRBD2; J: TRBJ2-1; V: TRBV6-6; DNA: TGTGCCAGCAATGGACTAGATGCCGCAGGTGAGCAGTTCTTC; CDR3: CASNGLDAAGEQFF
size: -; D: -; J: TRBJ2-7; V: TRBV5-1; DNA: TGCGCCAGCAGCTCGACGAGGTACGAGCAGTACTTC; CDR3: CASSSTRYEQYF
size: -; D: TRBD1; J: TRBJ1-1; V: TRBV30; DNA: TGTGCCTCCCCGGGACAGGGGGTCGGGGCGAACACTGAAGCTTTCTTT; CDR3: CASPGQGVGANTEAFF
size: -; D: -; J: TRBJ2-1; V: TRBV4-1; DNA: TGCGCCAGCAGCCAAGTGGCGGCGATTGAGCAGTTCTTC; CDR3: CASSQVAAIEQFF
size: -; D: TRBD2; J: TRBJ2-3; V: TRBV6-1; DNA: TGTGCCAGCAGTGAACAAGCTAGCGGGAGCCCGTATTTT; CDR3: CASSEQASGSPYF
size: -; D: TRBD1; J: TRBJ1-2; V: TRBV30; DNA: TGTGCCTGGACTCCGGGACAGGGGGAAGACTATGGCTACACCTTC; CDR3: CAWTPGQGEDYGYTF
size: -; D: -; J: TRBJ1-5; V: TRBV7-8; DNA: TGTGCCAGCAGCCTCCGGGACACCTATAGCAATCAGCCCCAGCATTTT; CDR3: CASSLRDTYSNQPQHF
size: few; D: -; J: TRBJ2-7; V: TRBV7-9; DNA: TGTGCCAGCAGCTCCTACTACGAGCAGTACTTC; CDR3: CASSSYYEQYF
size: -; D: TRBD1; J: TRBJ1-2; V: TRBV5-4; DNA: TGTGCCAGCAGCCCTAGGACAGGGGGGGGCGGCTACACCTTC; CDR3: CASSPRTGGGGYTF
size: few; D: -; J: TRBJ2-3; V: TRBV19; DNA: TGTGCCAGTAGACCAGGGTTGAACACAGATACGCAGTATTTT; CDR3: CASRPGLNTDTQYF
size: -; D: TRBD1; J: TRBJ2-5; V: TRBV11-1; DNA: TGTGCCAGCAACAACCGACAGGGGAGGTCCGAAGAGACCCAGTACTTC; CDR3: CASNNRQGRSEETQYF
size: -; D: -; J: TRBJ2-7; V: TRBV5-1; DNA: TGCGCCAGCAGCTTCACGGGGAGTCCCCCCTACCCCTACGAGCAGTACTTC; CDR3: CASSFTGSPPYPYEQYF
size: -; D: -; J: TRBJ1-5; V: TRBV7-9; DNA: TGTGCCAGCAGCTTAGAAGGAGGGGATCAGCCCCAGCATTTT; CDR3: CASSLEGGDQPQHF
size: -; D: -; J: TRBJ1-1; V: TRBV7-3; DNA: TGTGCCAGCAGCTTAGAATTTGGAACTGAAGCTTTCTTT; CDR3: CASSLEFGTEAFF
size: -; D: -; J: TRBJ2-1; V: TRBV10-2; DNA: TGCGCCAGCAGTGATCACTTACTAGCAGTCAATGAGCAGTTCTTC; CDR3: CASSDHLLAVNEQFF
size: -; D: -; J: TRBJ2-7; V: TRBV10-3; DNA: TGTGCCATCAGTCAGGGGCTTGACGAGCAGTACTTC; CDR3: CAISQGLDEQYF
size: few; D: TRBD1; J: TRBJ1-5; V: TRBV28; DNA: TGTGCCAGCAGTTCGGACAGGGGGCCTTTCAGCAATCAGCCCCAGCATTTT; CDR3: CASSSDRGPFSNQPQHF
size: few; D: -; J: TRBJ1-4; V: TRBV28; DNA: TGTGCCAGCAGTTACACTAGAGAAAAACTGTTTTTT; CDR3: CASSYTREKLFF
size: -; D: TRBD2; J: TRBJ2-1; V: TRBV19; DNA: TGTGCCAGTAGGGGGGGGAGCTCCTACAATGAGCAGTTCTTC; CDR3: CASRGGSSYNEQFF
size: -; D: -; J: TRBJ2-7; V: TRBV6-1; DNA: TGTGCCAGCAGTCAATACGAGCAGTACTTC; CDR3: CASSQYEQYF
size: -; D: TRBD1; J: TRBJ1-1; V: TRBV25-1; DNA: TGTGCCAGCAGTGGCACGGACAGGGGTGAAGCTTTCTTT; CDR3: CASSGTDRGEAFF
size: -; D: -; J: TRBJ2-3; V: TRBV15; DNA: TGTGCCACCAGCAGAGACTCCACAGATACGCAGTATTTT; CDR3: CATSRDSTDTQYF